These T cell receptor beta chains were read from a single sample in a study of cytomegalovirus exposure and HLA in healthy donors. This table comes from immunoSEQ multiplex PCR, and its TCRdb copy is limited to in-frame clones, with some not included. The sample has some 180,000 clones; approximately 76% are singletons. Material for sequencing was PBMCs. The receptors stem from a woman aged 18-29 years in good health and CMV-seropositive. The CDR3 runs from the conserved cysteine through the conserved F or W. D genes are given only for firm matches. Clone size is not always given. Where it is, it says once, few, many or a class for expanded clones.

abundance: .; d_gene: TRBD1; v_gene: TRBV27; j_gene: TRBJ1-5; CDR3aa: CASQGDSNQPQHF; CDR3nt: TGTGCCAGCCAGGGGGATAGCAATCAGCCCCAGCATTTT
abundance: .; d_gene: TRBD1; v_gene: TRBV13; j_gene: TRBJ1-2; CDR3aa: CASSTGGLGYGYTF; CDR3nt: TGTGCCAGCAGTACAGGGGGCCTAGGGTATGGCTACACCTTC
abundance: .; d_gene: .; v_gene: TRBV30; j_gene: TRBJ1-2; CDR3aa: CAWSVRRERGYTF; CDR3nt: TGTGCCTGGAGTGTACGGCGGGAGCGCGGCTACACCTTC
abundance: .; d_gene: .; v_gene: TRBV9; j_gene: TRBJ1-2; CDR3aa: CASSDRVNGYTF; CDR3nt: TGTGCCAGCAGCGACAGGGTCAATGGCTACACCTTC
abundance: once; d_gene: TRBD1; v_gene: TRBV25-1; j_gene: TRBJ2-1; CDR3aa: CASKRTGGLNEQFF; CDR3nt: TGTGCCAGCAAGAGGACAGGGGGTCTCAATGAGCAGTTCTTC
abundance: .; d_gene: .; v_gene: TRBV6-5; j_gene: TRBJ2-7; CDR3aa: CASSSQGSEQYF; CDR3nt: TGTGCCAGCAGTTCCCAGGGTTCCGAGCAGTACTTC
abundance: once; d_gene: .; v_gene: TRBV11-2; j_gene: TRBJ1-4; CDR3aa: CASSPTTGSSDGEKLFF; CDR3nt: TGTGCCAGCAGCCCCACGACAGGTTCTTCTGATGGTGAAAAACTGTTTTTT
abundance: .; d_gene: TRBD1; v_gene: TRBV7-2; j_gene: TRBJ2-3; CDR3aa: CATSDRATDTQYF; CDR3nt: TGTGCCACTTCGGACAGGGCCACAGATACGCAGTATTTT
abundance: once; d_gene: TRBD1; v_gene: TRBV19; j_gene: TRBJ2-7; CDR3aa: CASSSWTGGSGEQYF; CDR3nt: TGTGCCAGTAGTTCATGGACAGGGGGCTCTGGCGAGCAGTACTTC
abundance: .; d_gene: .; v_gene: TRBV29-1; j_gene: TRBJ1-5; CDR3aa: CSVLTGSNQPQHF; CDR3nt: TGCAGCGTTTTGACAGGCTCTAATCAGCCCCAGCATTTT
abundance: once; d_gene: .; v_gene: TRBV19; j_gene: TRBJ1-1; CDR3aa: CASSLTVNTEAFF; CDR3nt: TGTGCCAGTAGCCTTACAGTAAACACTGAAGCTTTCTTT
abundance: .; d_gene: .; v_gene: TRBV6-5; j_gene: TRBJ1-2; CDR3aa: CASSYGGNYGYTF; CDR3nt: TGTGCCAGCAGTTACGGAGGGAACTATGGCTACACCTTC
abundance: .; d_gene: .; v_gene: TRBV4-1; j_gene: TRBJ2-2; CDR3aa: CASSQDNAGTGELFF; CDR3nt: TGCGCCAGCAGCCAAGATAACGCGGGGACCGGGGAGCTGTTTTTT
abundance: .; d_gene: TRBD1; v_gene: TRBV27; j_gene: TRBJ1-5; CDR3aa: CASRQTGLNQPQHF; CDR3nt: TGTGCCAGCAGACAGACAGGGCTCAATCAGCCCCAGCATTTT
abundance: .; d_gene: .; v_gene: TRBV10-3; j_gene: TRBJ1-3; CDR3aa: CAISGGSPSGNTIYF; CDR3nt: TGTGCCATCAGTGGTGGCAGTCCCTCTGGAAACACCATATATTTT
abundance: once; d_gene: TRBD1; v_gene: TRBV30; j_gene: TRBJ2-7; CDR3aa: CAWSDRTGSYEQYF; CDR3nt: TGTGCCTGGAGTGATCGGACAGGGTCCTACGAGCAGTACTTC
abundance: once; d_gene: TRBD2; v_gene: TRBV7-2; j_gene: TRBJ2-7; CDR3aa: CASSRGGPTHEQYF; CDR3nt: TGTGCCAGCAGCCGCGGGGGACCGACCCACGAGCAGTACTTC
abundance: .; d_gene: .; v_gene: TRBV6-6; j_gene: TRBJ2-3; CDR3aa: CASSLGGLTDTQYF; CDR3nt: TGTGCCAGCAGTTTGGGGGGGCTCACGGATACGCAGTATTTT
abundance: few; d_gene: .; v_gene: TRBV9; j_gene: TRBJ2-7; CDR3aa: CASSVAVTSYEQYF; CDR3nt: TGTGCCAGCAGCGTCGCCGTTACATCCTACGAGCAGTACTTC
abundance: .; d_gene: .; v_gene: TRBV9; j_gene: TRBJ1-1; CDR3aa: CASSVDGGATEAFF; CDR3nt: TGTGCCAGCAGCGTAGACGGGGGAGCCACTGAAGCTTTCTTT
abundance: .; d_gene: TRBD1; v_gene: TRBV14; j_gene: TRBJ2-1; CDR3aa: CASSQTTGALGNEQFF; CDR3nt: TGTGCCAGCAGCCAGACGACAGGGGCTCTAGGGAATGAGCAGTTCTTC
abundance: few; d_gene: .; v_gene: TRBV7-3; j_gene: TRBJ2-7; CDR3aa: CASSLTGADSEPQYF; CDR3nt: TGTGCCAGCAGCTTAACGGGGGCGGACTCCGAACCACAGTACTTC
abundance: .; d_gene: .; v_gene: TRBV7-9; j_gene: TRBJ1-2; CDR3aa: CASSSPGTSYGYTF; CDR3nt: TGTGCCAGCAGCTCTCCCGGGACAAGCTATGGCTACACCTTC
abundance: few; d_gene: .; v_gene: TRBV5-6; j_gene: TRBJ2-3; CDR3aa: CASSLGMTNTDTQYF; CDR3nt: TGTGCCAGCAGCTTGGGCATGACTAACACAGATACGCAGTATTTT
abundance: .; d_gene: .; v_gene: TRBV2; j_gene: TRBJ2-3; CDR3aa: CASSEVGGARTDTQYF; CDR3nt: TGTGCCAGCAGTGAGGTTGGCGGGGCGCGCACAGATACGCAGTATTTT
abundance: .; d_gene: .; v_gene: TRBV6-6; j_gene: TRBJ1-5; CDR3aa: CASSYQGSNQPQHF; CDR3nt: TGTGCCAGCAGTTATCAGGGGAGCAATCAGCCCCAGCATTTT
abundance: .; d_gene: .; v_gene: TRBV6-5; j_gene: TRBJ2-1; CDR3aa: CASSYSAGTEQFF; CDR3nt: TGTGCCAGCAGTTACTCTGCGGGGACTGAGCAGTTCTTC
abundance: few; d_gene: TRBD2; v_gene: TRBV28; j_gene: TRBJ2-7; CDR3aa: CASSRGGSSSSYEQYF; CDR3nt: TGTGCCAGCAGTCGGGGAGGGTCCTCCAGCTCCTACGAGCAGTACTTC
abundance: .; d_gene: TRBD2; v_gene: TRBV7-9; j_gene: TRBJ2-7; CDR3aa: CASSSPSGRSTPWEQYF; CDR3nt: TGTGCCAGCAGCTCCCCTAGCGGCAGGAGCACCCCCTGGGAGCAGTACTTC
abundance: .; d_gene: .; v_gene: TRBV2; j_gene: TRBJ2-2; CDR3aa: CATRLDTGELFF; CDR3nt: TGTGCCACCCGACTCGACACCGGGGAGCTGTTTTTT
abundance: .; d_gene: .; v_gene: TRBV7-9; j_gene: TRBJ2-1; CDR3aa: CASSSVAGSYNEQFF; CDR3nt: TGTGCCAGCAGCTCCGTGGCAGGGTCCTACAATGAGCAGTTCTTC
abundance: many; d_gene: .; v_gene: TRBV5-4; j_gene: TRBJ2-5; CDR3aa: CASSPPGQGGETQYF; CDR3nt: TGTGCCAGCAGCCCCCCGGGGCAGGGGGGAGAGACCCAGTACTTC
abundance: .; d_gene: .; v_gene: TRBV6-5; j_gene: TRBJ2-1; CDR3aa: CASSYWGGVNNEQFF; CDR3nt: TGTGCCAGCAGTTACTGGGGCGGGGTAAACAATGAGCAGTTCTTC
abundance: .; d_gene: .; v_gene: TRBV7-3; j_gene: TRBJ2-2; CDR3aa: CASSLNGRGNTGELFF; CDR3nt: TGTGCCAGCAGCTTAAATGGGCGGGGGAACACCGGGGAGCTGTTTTTT
abundance: few; d_gene: .; v_gene: TRBV6-6; j_gene: TRBJ1-3; CDR3aa: CASSTGISGNTIYF; CDR3nt: TGTGCCAGCAGTACAGGGATCTCTGGAAACACCATATATTTT
abundance: .; d_gene: .; v_gene: TRBV30; j_gene: TRBJ1-2; CDR3aa: CAWRADRYYGYTF; CDR3nt: TGTGCCTGGAGAGCCGACAGGTACTATGGCTACACCTTC
abundance: .; d_gene: .; v_gene: TRBV30; j_gene: TRBJ1-1; CDR3aa: CAWSPPGVAVDAFF; CDR3nt: TGTGCCTGGAGTCCCCCCGGGGTCGCGGTGGACGCTTTCTTT
abundance: few; d_gene: TRBD1; v_gene: TRBV5-8; j_gene: TRBJ1-1; CDR3aa: CASSSRRGGGTEAFF; CDR3nt: TGTGCCAGCAGCTCCCGACGAGGGGGCGGCACTGAAGCTTTCTTT
abundance: .; d_gene: .; v_gene: TRBV27; j_gene: TRBJ1-4; CDR3aa: CASRRTVGATNEKLFF; CDR3nt: TGTGCCAGCAGGAGGACCGTGGGAGCAACTAATGAAAAACTGTTTTTT
abundance: few; d_gene: .; v_gene: TRBV5-4; j_gene: TRBJ1-1; CDR3aa: CASRSQGEAFF; CDR3nt: TGTGCCAGCAGGTCGCAGGGGGAAGCTTTCTTT
abundance: .; d_gene: .; v_gene: TRBV6-5; j_gene: TRBJ2-1; CDR3aa: CASSRGIEQFF; CDR3nt: TGTGCCAGCAGTCGCGGAATAGAGCAGTTCTTC
abundance: .; d_gene: .; v_gene: TRBV12-5; j_gene: TRBJ1-2; CDR3aa: CASGLVIGQGIGNGYTF; CDR3nt: TGTGCTAGTGGTTTGGTAATAGGGCAGGGAATTGGGAATGGCTACACCTTC
abundance: .; d_gene: .; v_gene: TRBV18; j_gene: TRBJ1-1; CDR3aa: CASSPLNQGGDTEAFF; CDR3nt: TGTGCCAGCTCACCACTCAATCAGGGCGGGGACACTGAAGCTTTCTTT
abundance: few; d_gene: TRBD1; v_gene: TRBV6-6; j_gene: TRBJ1-6; CDR3aa: CASSYSQGNSPLHF; CDR3nt: TGTGCCAGCAGTTACTCACAGGGGAATTCACCCCTCCACTTT